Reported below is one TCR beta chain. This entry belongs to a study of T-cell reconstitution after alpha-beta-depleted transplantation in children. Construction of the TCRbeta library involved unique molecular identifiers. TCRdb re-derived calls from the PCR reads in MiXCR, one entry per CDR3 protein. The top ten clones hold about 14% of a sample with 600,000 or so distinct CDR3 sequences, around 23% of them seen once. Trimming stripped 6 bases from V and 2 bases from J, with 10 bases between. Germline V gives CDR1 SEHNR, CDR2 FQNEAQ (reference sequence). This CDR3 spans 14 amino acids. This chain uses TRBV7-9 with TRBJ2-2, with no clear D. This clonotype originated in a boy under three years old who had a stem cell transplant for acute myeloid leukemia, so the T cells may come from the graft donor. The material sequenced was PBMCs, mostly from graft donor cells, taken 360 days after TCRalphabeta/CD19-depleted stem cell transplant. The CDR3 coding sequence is TGTGCCAGCAGTTCCACCACAAACACCGGGGAGCTGTTTTTT. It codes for CASSSTTNTGELFF. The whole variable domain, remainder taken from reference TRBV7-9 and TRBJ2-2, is DTGVSQNPRHKITKRGQNVTFRCDPISEHNRLYWYRQTLGQGPEFLTYFQNEAQLEKSRLLSDRFSAERPKGSFSTLEIQRTEQGDSAMYLCASSSTTNTGELFFGEGSRLTVL.